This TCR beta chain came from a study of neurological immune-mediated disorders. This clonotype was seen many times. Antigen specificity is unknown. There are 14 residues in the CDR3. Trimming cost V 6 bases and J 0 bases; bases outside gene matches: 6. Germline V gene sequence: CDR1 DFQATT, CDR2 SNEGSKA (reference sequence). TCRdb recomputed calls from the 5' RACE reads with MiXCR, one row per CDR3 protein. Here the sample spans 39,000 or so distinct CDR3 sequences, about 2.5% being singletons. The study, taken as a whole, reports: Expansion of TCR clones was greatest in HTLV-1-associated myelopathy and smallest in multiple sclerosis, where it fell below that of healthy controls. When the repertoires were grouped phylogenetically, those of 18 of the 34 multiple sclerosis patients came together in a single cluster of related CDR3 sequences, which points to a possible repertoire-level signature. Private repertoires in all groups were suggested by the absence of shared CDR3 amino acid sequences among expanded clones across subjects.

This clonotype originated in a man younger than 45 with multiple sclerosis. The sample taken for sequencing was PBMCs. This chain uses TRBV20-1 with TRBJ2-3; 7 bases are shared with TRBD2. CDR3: CSAEAGRSTDTQYF. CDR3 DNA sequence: TGCAGTGCCGAAGCGGGGAGAAGCACAGATACGCAGTATTTT.